This T cell receptor beta chain was sequenced in a study of blood T cell repertoires in COVID-19. The protocol was immunoSEQ multiplex PCR, while the TCRdb copy is restricted to in-frame clones and leaves out a portion. This table has 250,000 to 350,000 clones, 75% to 95% appearing once. V gave up 4 bases and J gave up 0 bases; unmatched junction bases: 12. From germline, CDR1 is SGHTA and CDR2 FQGNSA. The CDR3 runs 18 residues. The material sequenced was PBMCs or T cells enriched from blood (not recorded which). The sequence was collected from a woman aged 30 to 39 who had recovered from COVID-19. The J gene is TRBJ1-1, the V gene TRBV7-2; 9 bases agree with TRBD1. CDR3 DNA sequence: TGTGCCAGCAGCTCTTCCCCCGGGACAGGGTTTTTGAACACTGAAGCTTTCTTT. Its protein product is CASSSSPGTGFLNTEAFF.